Listed here are 17 T cell receptor beta chains from one sample, sequenced in a study of T-cell memory formation after mild COVID-19. TCRdb redid the calling of the 5' RACE reads with MiXCR, one entry per CDR3 protein. The sample lists 450,000 or so distinct CDR3 sequences, 20% to 25% occurring once. Sequenced sample: PBMCs or a T cell subset sorted from them (not recorded which). The receptors originated from an adult woman who had mild COVID-19 (a few samples of this study predate the infection). Cell type and time point are not known.

V usage is TRBV6-5 and J usage is TRBJ2-1; possibly TRBD2 for D (6 bases). CDR3 length: 15 residues. The germline V and J ends were trimmed by 2 bases and 6 bases, with 14 bases remaining between them. Germline CDR1 reads MNHEY; CDR2 reads SVGAGI. CDR3 bases: TGTGCCAGCAGTTACCATCCTATCGGGGGCAATGAGCAGTTCTTC. Translating it yields CASSYHPIGGNEQFF.

V usage is TRBV7-6 and J usage is TRBJ2-5; 7 bases fit TRBD1. Germline lookup yields CDR1 SGHVS and CDR2 FNYEAQ. The ends lost 2 bases at V and 0 bases at J; junction bases unmatched: 6. This CDR3 region has 16 residues. CDR3 coding DNA: TGTGCCAGCAGCTTAAATTACAGGGGCGACCAAGAGACCCAGTACTTC. Its translation is CASSLNYRGDQETQYF.

This chain links TRBV12-3 or TRBV12-4 with TRBJ1-5, with D hard to call. The V end was cut by 6 bases, the J end by 3 bases, with 12 bases between. CDR3 length: 14 amino acids. The CDR3 loop is CASSRGRLNQPQHF. The CDR3 nucleotides are TGTGCCAGCAGCCGTGGACGGCTCAATCAGCCCCAGCATTTT.

The J gene is TRBJ2-1, the V gene TRBV11-2, with D possibly TRBD2 on 6 matching bases. V was cut by 3 bases and J by 7 bases, with 19 bases left in between. Germline V CDR1 and CDR2: SGHAT, FQNNGV. The CDR3 extends over 16 amino acids. In DNA form, the CDR3 reads TGTGCCAGCAGCTTCGATCCGGCGGGGTTCGGGAATGAGCAGTTCTTC. Residues: CASSFDPAGFGNEQFF.

This chain uses TRBV3-1 with TRBJ1-6; D call uncertain. CDR3 length: 19 amino acids. Germline V gives CDR1 LGHDT, CDR2 YNNKEL (reference sequence). V was pared by 0 bases and J by 0 bases, with 15 bases between. CDR3 in DNA: TGTGCCAGCAGCCAAGATGGAAAGGGCCTGAGCTCCTATAATTCACCCCTCCACTTT. Translating it yields CASSQDGKGLSSYNSPLHF.

The gene calls are TRBV10-3 and TRBJ2-3; 11 positions match TRBD2. Looked up from germline, CDR1 is ENHRY and CDR2 is SYGVKD. Trimming removed 3 bases from V and 5 bases from J; junction bases left unmatched: 4. This CDR3 is 15 amino acids long. Here the CDR3 DNA reads TGTGCCATCAGTGACACCGGGACTAGCGGAGATACGCAGTATTTT. It codes for CAISDTGTSGDTQYF.

In its sample, this clonotype was seen a few times. This rearrangement joins TRBV7-6 to TRBJ2-7, with 9 bases fitting TRBD1. This CDR3 spans 16 amino acids. With 0 bases clipped from V and 5 bases from J, the junction kept 8 bases outside the gene matches. CDR1 SGHVS and CDR2 FNYEAQ come from the germline V gene. In DNA form, the CDR3 reads TGTGCCAGCAGCTTAGCCACAGGGGGCAATTGGGACGAGCAGTACTTC. This translates into CASSLATGGNWDEQYF.

The chain has TRBV6-2 or TRBV6-3 and TRBJ2-2, with 11 bases that match TRBD1. The germline CDR1 and CDR2 sequences are MNHEY and SVGEGT. Trimming removed 5 bases from V and 4 bases from J; junction bases left unmatched: 9. CDR3 size: 17 residues. CDR3 protein: CASSGQRTGGVTGELFF. In nucleotides, the CDR3 is TGTGCCAGCAGTGGCCAGCGGACAGGGGGCGTCACCGGGGAGCTGTTTTTT.

This clonotype was detected only a few times. The chain uses TRBV12-3 or TRBV12-4 and TRBJ2-7, with 8 bases that match TRBD2. J lost 7 bases, V lost 4 bases, and 15 bases had no gene match. This CDR3 has 16 residues. The CDR3 DNA reads as TGTGCCAGCAGTTCCCGAGGGGCCAGCGGGAGTTTTGAGCAGTACTTC. This gives the protein CASSSRGASGSFEQYF.

This clonotype was recorded many times. This chain joins TRBV6-6 and TRBJ1-1, with D unclear. V was pared by 0 bases and J by 5 bases, with 13 bases between. The CDR3 runs 15 residues. Germline V gene lookup returns CDR1 MNHNY and CDR2 SVGAGI (reference sequence). The CDR3 reads CASSYSKGGRTEAFF. DNA of the CDR3: TGTGCCAGCAGTTACTCGAAAGGAGGGAGGACTGAAGCTTTCTTT.

This clonotype was seen a handful of times. V usage is TRBV29-1 and J usage is TRBJ2-1; no clear D gene. The CDR3 sequence is 11 residues long. V shed 7 bases and J shed 8 bases, with 12 bases lying between them. Germline V gene data show CDR1 as SQVTM and CDR2 as ANQGSEA. CDR3 loop: CSGRPGDEQFF. The CDR3 DNA is TGCAGCGGCCGACCTGGGGATGAGCAGTTCTTC.

This CDR3 reads CASGEGHNTGELFF. CDR3 nucleotides: TGTGCCAGCGGAGAAGGGCATAACACCGGGGAGCTGTTTTTT. This chain uses TRBV7-6 with TRBJ2-2, with D unresolved. Germline V CDR1 and CDR2: SGHVS, FNYEAQ. Trimming cost V 8 bases and J 2 bases, with 12 bases left between them. CDR3 length: 14 residues.

As DNA, the CDR3 is TGTGCCACCAGTGAGGCGGAGGCCTCCTGGCCTGGTACGCAGTATTTT. Translation: CATSEAEASWPGTQYF. The chain combines TRBV24-1 with TRBJ2-3; possible D gene TRBD2, 5 bases. V lost 4 bases, J lost 8 bases, and 21 bases lay in between. CDR3 length: 16 residues. Germline V lookup: CDR1 KGHDR, CDR2 SFDVKD.

This clonotype appeared a few times. V is TRBV27 and J is TRBJ2-3; 11 bases map to TRBD2. Germline CDR1 and CDR2: MNHEY and SMNVEV (reference sequence). V shed 8 bases and J 2 bases; nucleotides not matched to a gene: 12. CDR3 length equals 17 residues. The CDR3 region has the DNA TGTGCCAGCTCGGGGCAACTAGCGGGAGTATCCACAGATACGCAGTATTTT. This translates into CASSGQLAGVSTDTQYF.

A note on this clonotype: At one end the junction does not follow the germline gene, possibly because of a read error. The genes are TRBV20-1 and TRBJ2-7, with a tentative D call TRBD2 (6 bases). Germline V gene data show CDR1 as DFQATT and CDR2 as SNEGSKA (reference sequence). The CDR3 runs to 13 residues. CDR3 protein: CSARRGSSCEQYF. CDR3 in DNA: TGCAGTGCTCGTCGGGGGAGCTCCTGCGAGCAGTACTTC.

V usage is TRBV25-1 and J usage is TRBJ2-7; D is perhaps TRBD2 (6 bases). The CDR3 totals 17 residues. Per the germline V gene, CDR1 is MGHDK and CDR2 is SYGVNS. The V gene lost 2 bases and the J gene lost 3 bases, with 20 bases spanning the gap. DNA for the CDR3: TGTGCCAGCAGTGAAACCGCCGGTGGCGGGAAAAACTACGAGCAGTACTTC. This encodes CASSETAGGGKNYEQYF.

The chain combines TRBV6-5 with TRBJ1-1; D not resolved. The CDR3 sequence is 15 residues long. CDR1 and CDR2 (germline): MNHEY, SVGAGI. V lost 0 bases, J lost 6 bases, and 14 bases lay in between. The CDR3 DNA sequence: TGTGCCAGCAGTTACTCGGCAGACCCGTCCGCTGAAGCTTTCTTT. Its protein is CASSYSADPSAEAFF.